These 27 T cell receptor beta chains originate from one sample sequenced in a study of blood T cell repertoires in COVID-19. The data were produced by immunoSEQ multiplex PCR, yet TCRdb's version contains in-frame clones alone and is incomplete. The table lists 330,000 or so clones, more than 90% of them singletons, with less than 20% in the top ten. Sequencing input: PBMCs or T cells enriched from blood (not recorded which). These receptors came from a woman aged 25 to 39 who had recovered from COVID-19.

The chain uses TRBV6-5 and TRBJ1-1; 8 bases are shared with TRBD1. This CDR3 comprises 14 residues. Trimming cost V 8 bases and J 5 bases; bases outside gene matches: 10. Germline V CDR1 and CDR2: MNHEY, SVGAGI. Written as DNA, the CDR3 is TGTGCCAGCGGCAGGGGGCCCGAGAGTACTGAAGCTTTCTTT. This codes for CASGRGPESTEAFF.

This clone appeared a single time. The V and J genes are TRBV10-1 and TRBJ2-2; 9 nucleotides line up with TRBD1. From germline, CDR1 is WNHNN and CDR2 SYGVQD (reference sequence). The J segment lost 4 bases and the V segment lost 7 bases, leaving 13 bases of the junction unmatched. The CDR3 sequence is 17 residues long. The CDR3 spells CASKPTRDRVGTGELFF. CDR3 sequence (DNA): TGCGCCAGCAAGCCTACTAGGGACAGGGTAGGCACCGGGGAGCTGTTTTTT.

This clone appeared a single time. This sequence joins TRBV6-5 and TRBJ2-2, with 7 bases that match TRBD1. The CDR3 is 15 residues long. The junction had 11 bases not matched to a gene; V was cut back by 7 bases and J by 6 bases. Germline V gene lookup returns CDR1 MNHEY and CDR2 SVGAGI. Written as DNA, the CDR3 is TGTGCCAGCACTAGAACCGGACAGGTTGCCGGGGAGCTGTTTTTT. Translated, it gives CASTRTGQVAGELFF.

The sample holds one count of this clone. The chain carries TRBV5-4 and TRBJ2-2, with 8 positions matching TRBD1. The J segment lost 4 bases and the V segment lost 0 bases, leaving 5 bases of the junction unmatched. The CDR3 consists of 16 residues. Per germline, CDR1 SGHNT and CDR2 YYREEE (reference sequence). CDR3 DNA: TGTGCCAGCAGCTTGGCGGACAGGGCCTTCACCGGGGAGCTGTTTTTT. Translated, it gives CASSLADRAFTGELFF. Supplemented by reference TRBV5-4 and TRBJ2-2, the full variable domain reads ETGVTQSPTHLIKTRGQQVTLRCSSQSGHNTVSWYQQALGQGPQFIFQYYREEENGRGNFPPRFSGLQFPNYSSELNVNALELDDSALYLCASSLADRAFTGELFFGEGSRLTVL.

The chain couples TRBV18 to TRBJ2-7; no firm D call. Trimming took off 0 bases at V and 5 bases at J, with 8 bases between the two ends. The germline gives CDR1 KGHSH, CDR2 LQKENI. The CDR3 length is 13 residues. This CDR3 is CASSPPSGDEQYF. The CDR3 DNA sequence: TGTGCCAGCTCACCACCGTCCGGAGACGAGCAGTACTTC.

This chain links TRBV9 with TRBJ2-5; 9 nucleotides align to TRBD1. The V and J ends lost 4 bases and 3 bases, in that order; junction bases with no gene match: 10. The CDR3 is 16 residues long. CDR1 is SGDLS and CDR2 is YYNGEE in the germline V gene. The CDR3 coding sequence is TGTGCCAGCAGCACACGTCCCGGGACAGGGAAAGAGACCCAGTACTTC. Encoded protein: CASSTRPGTGKETQYF.

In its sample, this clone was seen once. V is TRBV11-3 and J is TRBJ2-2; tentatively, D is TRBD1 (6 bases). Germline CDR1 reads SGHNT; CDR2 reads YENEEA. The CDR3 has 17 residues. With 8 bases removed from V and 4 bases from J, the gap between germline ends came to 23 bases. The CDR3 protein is CASSSPRPRGVTGELFF. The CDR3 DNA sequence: TGTGCCAGCTCCTCCCCACGGCCCAGGGGAGTCACCGGGGAGCTGTTTTTT.

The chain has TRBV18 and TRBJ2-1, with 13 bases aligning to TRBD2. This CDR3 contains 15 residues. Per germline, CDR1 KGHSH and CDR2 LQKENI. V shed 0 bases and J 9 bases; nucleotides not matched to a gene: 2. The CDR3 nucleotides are TGTGCCAGCTCACCACCGACTAGCGGGAGGTTTGAGCAGTTCTTC. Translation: CASSPPTSGRFEQFF.

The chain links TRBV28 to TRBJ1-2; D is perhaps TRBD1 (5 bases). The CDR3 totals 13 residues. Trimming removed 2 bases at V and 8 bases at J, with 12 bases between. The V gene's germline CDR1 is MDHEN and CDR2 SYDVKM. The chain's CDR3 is CASSLQGGRGYTF. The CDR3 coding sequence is TGTGCCAGCAGTTTACAGGGAGGTAGGGGCTACACCTTC.

The CDR3 loop reads CASSDADSSGANVLTF. The CDR3 DNA reads as TGTGCCAGCAGTGATGCCGATAGCTCTGGGGCCAACGTCCTGACTTTC. This rearrangement joins TRBV2 to TRBJ2-6, with D unresolved. V lost 3 bases and J 0 bases, leaving 9 bases between the germline ends. The CDR3 has 16 amino acids. Germline CDR1 and CDR2: SNHLY and FYNNEI.

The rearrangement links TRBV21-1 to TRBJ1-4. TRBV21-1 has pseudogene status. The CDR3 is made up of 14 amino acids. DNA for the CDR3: TGTGCCAGCAGCCGAAGGAAGGCGGATGAAAAACTGTTTTTT. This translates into CASSRRKADEKLFF.

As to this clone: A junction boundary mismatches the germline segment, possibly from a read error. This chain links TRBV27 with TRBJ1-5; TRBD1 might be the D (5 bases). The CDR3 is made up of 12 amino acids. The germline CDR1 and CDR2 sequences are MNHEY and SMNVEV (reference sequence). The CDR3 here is CRERGPNQPQHF. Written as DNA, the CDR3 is TGCAGAGAGCGGGGCCCCAATCAGCCCCAGCATTTT.

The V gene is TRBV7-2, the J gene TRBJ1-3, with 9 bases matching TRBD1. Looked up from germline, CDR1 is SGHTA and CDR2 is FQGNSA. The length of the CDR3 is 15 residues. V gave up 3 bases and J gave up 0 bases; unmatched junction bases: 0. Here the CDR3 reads CASSLGQGSGNTIYF. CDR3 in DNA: TGTGCCAGCAGCTTGGGACAGGGCTCTGGAAACACCATATATTTT.

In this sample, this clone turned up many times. The CDR3 spells CASSLGGIATNEKLFF. The CDR3 coding sequence is TGTGCCAGCAGCTTAGGAGGGATTGCAACTAATGAAAAACTGTTTTTT. The V gene is TRBV7-9, the J gene TRBJ1-4; D unclear. Per germline, CDR1 SEHNR and CDR2 FQNEAQ (reference sequence). This CDR3 region has 16 residues. Deletions cut 1 base from V and 0 bases from J, with 9 bases between.

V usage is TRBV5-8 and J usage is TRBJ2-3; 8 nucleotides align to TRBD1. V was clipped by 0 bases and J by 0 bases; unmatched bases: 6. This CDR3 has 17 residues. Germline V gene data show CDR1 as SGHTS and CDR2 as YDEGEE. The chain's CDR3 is CASSLGQGTASTDTQYF. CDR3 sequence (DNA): TGTGCCAGCAGCTTGGGACAGGGGACAGCTAGCACAGATACGCAGTATTTT.

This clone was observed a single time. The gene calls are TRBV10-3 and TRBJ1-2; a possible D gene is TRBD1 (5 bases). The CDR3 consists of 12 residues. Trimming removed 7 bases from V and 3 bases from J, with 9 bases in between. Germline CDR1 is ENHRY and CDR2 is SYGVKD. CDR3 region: CAINGAYYGYTF. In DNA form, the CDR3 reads TGTGCCATCAATGGGGCCTACTATGGCTACACCTTC.

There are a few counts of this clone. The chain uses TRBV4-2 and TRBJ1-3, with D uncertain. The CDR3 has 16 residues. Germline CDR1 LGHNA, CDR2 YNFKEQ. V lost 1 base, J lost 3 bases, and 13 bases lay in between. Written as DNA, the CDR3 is TGTGCCAGCAGCCAAGGCTCAGATACCCTTGGAAACACCATATATTTT. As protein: CASSQGSDTLGNTIYF.

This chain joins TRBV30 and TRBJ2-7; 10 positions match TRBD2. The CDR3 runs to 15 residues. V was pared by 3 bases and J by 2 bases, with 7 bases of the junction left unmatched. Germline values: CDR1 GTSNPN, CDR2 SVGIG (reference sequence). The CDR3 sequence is CAWRLRLAGPYEQYF. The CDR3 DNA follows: TGTGCCTGGAGGTTGAGACTAGCGGGCCCCTACGAGCAGTACTTC.

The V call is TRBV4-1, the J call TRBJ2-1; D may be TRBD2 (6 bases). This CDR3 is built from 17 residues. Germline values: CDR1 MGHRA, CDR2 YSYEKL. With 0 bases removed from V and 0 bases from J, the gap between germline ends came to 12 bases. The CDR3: CASSQEFGRSSYNEQFF. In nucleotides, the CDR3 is TGCGCCAGCAGCCAAGAATTCGGGAGAAGCTCCTACAATGAGCAGTTCTTC.

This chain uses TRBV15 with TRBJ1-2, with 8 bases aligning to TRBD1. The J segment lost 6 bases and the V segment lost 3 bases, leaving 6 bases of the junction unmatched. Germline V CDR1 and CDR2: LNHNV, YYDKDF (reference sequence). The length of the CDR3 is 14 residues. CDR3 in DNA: TGTGCCACCAGCAGCAGGGGGCAGGAGGATGGCTACACCTTC. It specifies CATSSRGQEDGYTF.

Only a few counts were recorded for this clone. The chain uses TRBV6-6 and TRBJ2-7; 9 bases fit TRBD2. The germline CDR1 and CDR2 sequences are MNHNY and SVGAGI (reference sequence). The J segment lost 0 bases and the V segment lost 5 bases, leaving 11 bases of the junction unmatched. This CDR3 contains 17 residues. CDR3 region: CASSPWASGVSSYEQYF. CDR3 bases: TGTGCCAGCAGTCCCTGGGCTAGCGGGGTCAGCTCCTACGAGCAGTACTTC.

The CDR3 bases are TGTGCCAGCAGTGGCAGGGGGCTACAGAACACTGAAGCTTTCTTT. Translated, it gives CASSGRGLQNTEAFF. The chain couples TRBV6-2 or TRBV6-3 to TRBJ1-1, with 8 bases that match TRBD1. V trimming: 5 bases; J trimming: 1 base; junction bases outside the gene matches: 6. Germline lookup yields CDR1 MNHEY and CDR2 SVGEGT. The CDR3 consists of 15 residues.

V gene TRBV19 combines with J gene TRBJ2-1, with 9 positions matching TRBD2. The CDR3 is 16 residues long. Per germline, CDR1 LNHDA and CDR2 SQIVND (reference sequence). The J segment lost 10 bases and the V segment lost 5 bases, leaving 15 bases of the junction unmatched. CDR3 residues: CASSPRGGRVRNEQFF. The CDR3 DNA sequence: TGTGCCAGTAGTCCTAGGGGCGGGAGGGTTAGGAACGAGCAGTTCTTC.

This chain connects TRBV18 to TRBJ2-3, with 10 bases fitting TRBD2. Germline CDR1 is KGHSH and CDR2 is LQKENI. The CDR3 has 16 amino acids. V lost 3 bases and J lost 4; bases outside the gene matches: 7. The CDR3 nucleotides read TGTGCCAGCTCACCCCGAAGGCTAGCGGGGGCAGATACGCAGTATTTT. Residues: CASSPRRLAGADTQYF. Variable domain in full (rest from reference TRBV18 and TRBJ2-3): NAGVMQNPRHLVRRRGQEARLRCSPMKGHSHVYWYRQLPEEGLKFMVYLQKENIIDESGMPKERFSAEFPKEGPSILRIQQVVRGDSAAYFCASSPRRLAGADTQYFGPGTRLTVL.

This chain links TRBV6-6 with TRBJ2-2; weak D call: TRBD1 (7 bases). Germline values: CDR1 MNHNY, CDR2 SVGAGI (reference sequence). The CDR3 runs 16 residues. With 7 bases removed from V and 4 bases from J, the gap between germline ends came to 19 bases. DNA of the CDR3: TGTGCCAGCAACGATCAACCAGGGGGAGGCACCGGGGAGCTGTTTTTT. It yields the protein CASNDQPGGGTGELFF.

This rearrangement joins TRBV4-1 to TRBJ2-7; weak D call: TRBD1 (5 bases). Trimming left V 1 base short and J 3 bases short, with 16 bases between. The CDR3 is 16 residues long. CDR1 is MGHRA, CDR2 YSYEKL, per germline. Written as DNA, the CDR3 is TGCGCCAGCAGCCAAGTCTTGGGCAGGGAATACTACGAGCAGTACTTC. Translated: CASSQVLGREYYEQYF.

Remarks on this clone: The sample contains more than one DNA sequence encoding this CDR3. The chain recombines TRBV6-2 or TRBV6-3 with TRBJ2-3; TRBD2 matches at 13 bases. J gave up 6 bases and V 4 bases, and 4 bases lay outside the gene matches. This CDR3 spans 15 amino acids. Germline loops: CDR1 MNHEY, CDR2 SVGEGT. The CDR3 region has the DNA TGTGCCAGCAGTTCTACTAGCGGGGGGGCGGATACGCAGTATTTT. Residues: CASSSTSGGADTQYF.